This TCR beta chain appears in the sequencing data of a study of T cell responses to AZD1222 COVID-19 vaccine. Here immunoSEQ multiplex PCR was the method, and the copy in TCRdb shows in-frame clones only, minus some. The data show approximately 110,000 clones, about 88% seen once. V shed 3 bases, J shed 6 bases, and the junction held 0 bases outside the gene matches. The CDR3 has 14 residues. The germline gives CDR1 SSHAT, CDR2 FNYEAQ (reference sequence). The TCR sequence derives from an adult in good health. The chain recombines TRBV7-7 with TRBJ2-2; 11 bases line up with TRBD2. The sequencing used peripheral blood, collected on day 0 of AZD1222 vaccination. The chain's CDR3 is CASSLGLAAGELFF. The CDR3 region has the DNA TGTGCCAGCAGCTTGGGACTAGCGGCCGGGGAGCTGTTTTTT.